This TCR beta chain was recovered during a study of patients and donors after allogeneic stem cell transplantation. TCRdb re-called the RT-PCR reads with MiXCR, one entry per CDR3 protein. The profile covers some 880,000 distinct CDR3 sequences, with roughly 18% appearing a single time and about 6% taken by the ten largest. This clonotype was picked up a small number of times. Germline loops: CDR1 KGHDR, CDR2 SFDVKD. CDR3 size: 16 residues. The ends were cut back, 3 bases at V and 7 bases at J, with 18 bases in the middle. This rearrangement joins TRBV24-1 to TRBJ2-1; no definite D call. The source material was blood, either unsorted or a sorted T cell fraction (not recorded which). The receptor was derived from a human donor who was either an allogeneic HSCT recipient or a stem cell or donor lymphocyte infusion donor (not recorded which). It is not recorded whose cells these are; they may come from a transplant donor. The CDR3: CATSDPLTRIINEQFF. CDR3 nucleotide sequence: TGTGCCACCAGTGATCCCTTAACCCGGATTATAAATGAGCAGTTCTTC.